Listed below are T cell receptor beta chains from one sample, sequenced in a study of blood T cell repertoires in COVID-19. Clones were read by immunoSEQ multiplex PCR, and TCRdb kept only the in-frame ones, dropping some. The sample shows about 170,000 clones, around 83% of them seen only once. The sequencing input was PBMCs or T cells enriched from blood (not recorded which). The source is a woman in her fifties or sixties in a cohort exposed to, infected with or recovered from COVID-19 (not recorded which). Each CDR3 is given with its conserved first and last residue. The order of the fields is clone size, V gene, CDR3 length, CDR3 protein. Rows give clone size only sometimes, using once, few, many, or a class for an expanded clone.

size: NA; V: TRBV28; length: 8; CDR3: CASGEAFF
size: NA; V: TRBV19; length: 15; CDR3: CASTQARSYNSPLHF
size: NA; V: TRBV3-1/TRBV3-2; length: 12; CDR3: CASSQARYEQYF
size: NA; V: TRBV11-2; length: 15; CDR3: CASSLGAGPSSPLHF
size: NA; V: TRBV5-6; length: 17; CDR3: CASSLGLAGGPYDEQYF
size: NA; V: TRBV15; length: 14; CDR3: CATSRGSLEGAQYF
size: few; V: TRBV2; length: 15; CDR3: CASSDFSGRKNEQFF
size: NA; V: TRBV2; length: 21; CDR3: CASPLTQRGTSGRAGANEQFF
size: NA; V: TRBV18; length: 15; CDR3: CASSPASGQYNEQFF
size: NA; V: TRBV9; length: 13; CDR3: CASSVDRGDGYTF
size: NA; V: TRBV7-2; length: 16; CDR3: CASSLGIWASTDTQYF
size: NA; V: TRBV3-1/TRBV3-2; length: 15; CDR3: CASSQRHRVTDTQYF
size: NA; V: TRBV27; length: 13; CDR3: CASSRTGGGGYTF
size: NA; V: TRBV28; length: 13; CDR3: CASVRGPADTQYF
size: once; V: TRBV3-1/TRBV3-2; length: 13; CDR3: CASRLGGADTQYF
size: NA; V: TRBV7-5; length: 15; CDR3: CARSFLAGKCETQYF
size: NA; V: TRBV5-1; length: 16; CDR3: CASSLLTSGDTDTQYF
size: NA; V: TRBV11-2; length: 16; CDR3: CASSFSRWGGADTQYF
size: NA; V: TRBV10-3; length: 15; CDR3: CATLAGEFYGGELFF
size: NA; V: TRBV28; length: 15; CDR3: CASSLRQGARNTIYF
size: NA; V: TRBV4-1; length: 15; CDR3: CASSQDSYSGNTIYF
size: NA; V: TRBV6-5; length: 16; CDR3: CASSYASTDSGNTIYF